This TCR beta chain emerged from a study of cytomegalovirus exposure and HLA in healthy donors. General study findings and limits: Later genetic work tied a missense DCLRE1C variant to beta-chain V and J trimming.

This clone was counted only a few times. Its antigen is as yet unknown. With 60 Vbeta and 13 Jbeta primers, the PCR was carried out. Produced via immunoSEQ multiplex PCR; TCRdb's table is partial and in-frame only. The sample lists 150,000 to 160,000 clones, around 68% occurring once. The CDR3 loop spans 14 amino acids. The V gene lost 4 bases and the J gene lost 1 base, with 10 bases spanning the gap. Germline V CDR1 and CDR2: MRHNA, SNTAGT. The V gene is TRBV6-4, the J gene TRBJ2-5, with D possibly being TRBD2 (5 bases). Material for sequencing was PBMCs. This TCR derives from a man aged 25 to 40 in good health and CMV-seronegative. CDR3 sequence: CASSAHAGQETQYF. CDR3 nucleotide sequence: TGTGCCAGCAGTGCCCACGCGGGCCAAGAGACCCAGTACTTC.